This T cell receptor beta chain came from a study of blood T cell repertoires in COVID-19. Clones were read by immunoSEQ multiplex PCR, and TCRdb kept only the in-frame ones, dropping some. The table shows hundreds of thousands of clones, with roughly nine tenths occurring only once. The V and J ends lost 4 bases and 6 bases, in that order; junction bases with no gene match: 6. The CDR3 runs to 15 residues. Germline V gives CDR1 KGHDR, CDR2 SFDVKD. This clonotype was obtained from a man aged 55-75 years who had recovered from COVID-19. This sequence joins TRBV24-1 and TRBJ2-1, with 9 bases aligning to TRBD2. The sample taken for sequencing was peripheral blood. The chain's CDR3 is CATSDPAGGFNEQFF. The CDR3 region has the DNA TGTGCCACCAGTGACCCAGCGGGGGGATTCAATGAGCAGTTCTTC.